The 26 T cell receptor beta chains below all came from one sample that was sequenced in a study of identical twins. TCRdb re-called the 5' RACE reads with MiXCR, one entry per CDR3 protein. The sample includes around 1.7 million distinct CDR3 sequences, around a third of them seen just once. The material sequenced was cord blood. These receptors came from a newborn girl in good health.

The rearrangement links TRBV27 to TRBJ1-1; D is perhaps TRBD1 (6 bases). Between the trimmed V and J ends, which lost 1 base and 4 bases, there was a span of 10 bases. Germline V lookup: CDR1 MNHEY, CDR2 SMNVEV (reference sequence). This CDR3 has 14 amino acids. CDR3 region: CASSLFQGPTEAFF. The CDR3 DNA sequence: TGTGCCAGCAGTTTATTTCAGGGGCCCACTGAAGCTTTCTTT.

This rearrangement joins TRBV5-5 to TRBJ2-1; D is possibly TRBD1 (5 bases). Germline values: CDR1 SGHKS, CDR2 YYEKEE (reference sequence). The V and J ends lost 3 bases and 3 bases respectively, with 13 bases between them. The CDR3 spans 15 residues. CDR3 sequence reads: CASSSEGVRYNEQFF. The CDR3 region has the DNA TGTGCCAGCAGCTCCGAAGGGGTCCGCTACAATGAGCAGTTCTTC.

The V gene is TRBV20-1, the J gene TRBJ2-1; TRBD2 agrees at 10 bases. Per germline, CDR1 DFQATT and CDR2 SNEGSKA (reference sequence). This CDR3 contains 13 residues. The chain's CDR3 is CTPTQRGGNEQFF. The CDR3 DNA is TGCACCCCAACCCAGCGGGGGGGCAATGAGCAGTTCTTC.

This clonotype was counted between two and nine times. The V and J genes are TRBV3-1 and TRBJ2-5, with 7 nucleotides matching TRBD2. Germline CDR1 reads LGHDT; CDR2 reads YNNKEL (reference sequence). The CDR3 totals 15 residues. V was clipped by 5 bases and J by 4 bases; unmatched bases: 10. The CDR3 is CASSNSGGWGETQYF. In nucleotides, the CDR3 is TGTGCCAGCAGCAATTCGGGAGGCTGGGGAGAGACCCAGTACTTC.

This clonotype has more than one count but fewer than ten. The rearrangement uses TRBV29-1 and TRBJ2-7, with 14 nucleotides matching TRBD2. Unmatched junction bases numbered 7, after V lost 4 bases and J lost 2 bases. Germline V gives CDR1 SQVTM, CDR2 ANQGSEA. The CDR3 totals 16 residues. CDR3 sequence reads: CSVGTSGRLGPYEQYF. CDR3 sequence (DNA): TGCAGCGTTGGGACTAGCGGGAGGTTGGGGCCCTACGAGCAGTACTTC.

This clonotype was counted only a few times. The genes are TRBV7-9 and TRBJ1-5; the match to TRBD1 covers 9 bases. V trimming: 2 bases; J trimming: 4 bases; junction bases outside the gene matches: 6. CDR3 size: 16 residues. The germline V gene encodes CDR1 SEHNR and CDR2 FQNEAQ (reference sequence). CDR3 region: CASSLTGQGPNQPQHF. CDR3 DNA sequence: TGTGCCAGCAGCTTAACGGGACAGGGCCCTAATCAGCCCCAGCATTTT.

This clonotype was detected ten times or more. V is TRBV7-9 and J is TRBJ1-1; 10 nucleotides line up with TRBD1. The CDR3 runs to 16 residues. Germline CDR1 reads SEHNR; CDR2 reads FQNEAQ (reference sequence). Germline trimming cut 2 bases from V and 0 bases from J; bases unmatched to any gene: 3. CDR3 sequence (DNA): TGTGCCAGCAGCTTAAGGACAGGGGGGATGAACACTGAAGCTTTCTTT. Amino acids: CASSLRTGGMNTEAFF. The full variable domain, its missing parts supplied by reference TRBV7-9 and TRBJ1-1, is DTGVSQNPRHKITKRGQNVTFRCDPISEHNRLYWYRQTLGQGPEFLTYFQNEAQLEKSRLLSDRFSAERPKGSFSTLEIQRTEQGDSAMYLCASSLRTGGMNTEAFFGQGTRLTVV.

The chain uses TRBV7-2 and TRBJ2-5; D ambiguous. The CDR3 covers 14 residues. Trimming cost V 10 bases and J 2 bases, with 17 bases left between them. Germline values: CDR1 SGHTA, CDR2 FQGNSA. CDR3 region: CATIRDLRQETQYF. In nucleotides, the CDR3 is TGTGCCACTATAAGGGATTTAAGGCAAGAGACCCAGTACTTC.

The rearrangement uses TRBV5-1 and TRBJ1-1; possibly TRBD1 for D (6 bases). CDR1 and CDR2 from the germline V gene are SGHRS and YFSETQ. V was clipped by 0 bases and J by 5 bases, with 11 bases between them. This CDR3 is built from 14 residues. CDR3: CASSLAGGFTEAFF. In nucleotides, the CDR3 is TGCGCCAGCAGCTTGGCTGGGGGCTTTACTGAAGCTTTCTTT.

This clonotype appeared a few times. V and J are TRBV28 and TRBJ2-3, with 11 positions matching TRBD2. Unmatched junction bases numbered 6, after V lost 4 bases and J lost 0 bases. Germline loops: CDR1 MDHEN, CDR2 SYDVKM. The CDR3 loop spans 17 amino acids. CDR3 sequence reads: CASSSRTSGLSTDTQYF. As DNA, the CDR3 is TGTGCCAGCAGTTCCCGGACTAGCGGGCTAAGCACAGATACGCAGTATTTT. Full variable domain (remainder filled in from reference TRBV28 and TRBJ2-3): DVKVTQSSRYLVKRTGEKVFLECVQDMDHENMFWYRQDPGLGLRLIYFSYDVKMKEKGDIPEGYSVSREKKERFSLILESASTNQTSMYLCASSSRTSGLSTDTQYFGPGTRLTVL.

The chain is built from TRBV24-1 and TRBJ1-5, with D tentatively TRBD1 (6 bases). This CDR3 is 14 amino acids long. Germline loops: CDR1 KGHDR, CDR2 SFDVKD. V lost 3 bases and J 5 bases, leaving 10 bases between the germline ends. This chain's CDR3 is CATSDTYRDQPQHF. The DNA of the CDR3 is TGTGCCACCAGTGATACCTACAGGGATCAGCCCCAGCATTTT.

This clonotype was seen a few times. This chain connects TRBV5-1 to TRBJ2-1; D is tentatively TRBD1 or TRBD2 (5 bases each). The CDR3 is 16 amino acids. V lost 0 bases, J lost 10 bases, and 20 bases lay in between. Germline V gives CDR1 SGHRS, CDR2 YFSETQ. The CDR3 sequence: CASSLELPTARDEQFF. CDR3 DNA sequence: TGCGCCAGCAGCTTGGAATTGCCGACAGCTCGGGACGAGCAGTTCTTC.

The chain recombines TRBV11-2 with TRBJ2-7, with no clear D. The CDR3 contains 13 residues. CDR1 and CDR2 (germline): SGHAT, FQNNGV. V was shortened by 2 bases and J by 6 bases, with 11 bases between the two germline ends. The CDR3 protein is CASSLKGSPEQYF. The DNA of the CDR3 is TGTGCCAGCAGCTTAAAAGGTAGTCCCGAGCAGTACTTC.

V and J are TRBV7-2 and TRBJ2-6; D tentatively reads TRBD1 or TRBD2 (5 bases each). This CDR3 contains 16 residues. The germline V gene has CDR1 SGHTA and CDR2 FQGNSA. V dropped 2 bases and J dropped 0 bases, with 8 bases sitting between them. The CDR3 nucleotides read TGTGCCAGCAGCTTACATGGGACCTCTGGGGCCAACGTCCTGACTTTC. As protein: CASSLHGTSGANVLTF.

V usage is TRBV7-9 and J usage is TRBJ1-2; D is uncertain. V was clipped by 1 base and J by 8 bases, with 14 bases between them. CDR3 length: 14 amino acids. Germline lookup yields CDR1 SEHNR and CDR2 FQNEAQ (reference sequence). Here the CDR3 DNA reads TGTGCCAGCAGCTTAGGGATTTTACATGAAGGCTACACCTTC. Translation: CASSLGILHEGYTF. The variable domain in full, completed from reference TRBV7-9 and TRBJ1-2, reads DTGVSQNPRHKITKRGQNVTFRCDPISEHNRLYWYRQTLGQGPEFLTYFQNEAQLEKSRLLSDRFSAERPKGSFSTLEIQRTEQGDSAMYLCASSLGILHEGYTFGSGTRLTVV.

CDR3 amino acids: CASSLAPSPGQPQHF. CDR3 sequence (DNA): TGTGCCAGCAGCTTAGCCCCCAGTCCTGGTCAGCCCCAGCATTTT. The chain employs TRBV7-6 and TRBJ1-5, with D unresolved. Trimming left V 0 bases short and J 6 bases short, with 12 bases between. Germline values: CDR1 SGHVS, CDR2 FNYEAQ. The CDR3 consists of 15 residues.

This clonotype was counted only a few times. The CDR3 region has the DNA TGTGCCTGTAGCACAGGGGGCAATCAGCCCCAGCATTTT. Protein sequence: CACSTGGNQPQHF. The V and J genes are TRBV30 and TRBJ1-5; 7 nucleotides match TRBD1. The V gene's germline CDR1 is GTSNPN and CDR2 SVGIG (reference sequence). This CDR3 has 13 residues. Unmatched junction bases numbered 4, after V lost 6 bases and J lost 2 bases.

This clonotype turned up a few times. The genes are TRBV6-5 and TRBJ1-4; D may be TRBD1 (6 bases). The CDR3 covers 15 residues. Germline values: CDR1 MNHEY, CDR2 SVGAGI. Deletions cut 6 bases from V and 5 bases from J, with 16 bases between. The CDR3 sequence: CASRRETGLNEKLFF. The CDR3 region has the DNA TGTGCCAGCAGACGGGAGACAGGCCTAAATGAAAAACTGTTTTTT.

This chain uses TRBV2 with TRBJ1-5, with 9 nucleotides matching TRBD1. Germline V gene data show CDR1 as SNHLY and CDR2 as FYNNEI. The CDR3 sequence is 14 residues long. The J segment lost 7 bases and the V segment lost 6 bases, leaving 7 bases of the junction unmatched. Here the CDR3 reads CASSDRGYDQPQHF. As DNA, the CDR3 is TGTGCCAGCAGCGACAGGGGGTACGACCAGCCCCAGCATTTT. Together with reference TRBV2 and TRBJ1-5, the CDR3 gives the full variable domain: EPEVTQTPSHQVTQMGQEVILRCVPISNHLYFYWYRQILGQKVEFLVSFYNNEISEKSEIFDDQFSVERPDGSNFTLKIRSTKLEDSAMYFCASSDRGYDQPQHFGDGTRLSIL.

Many counts were recorded for this clonotype. V and J are TRBV5-5 and TRBJ2-1; 10 positions agree with TRBD2. V was pared by 0 bases and J by 0 bases, with 3 bases of the junction left unmatched. From germline, CDR1 is SGHKS and CDR2 YYEKEE (reference sequence). This CDR3 comprises 17 residues. The CDR3 here is CASSLEPSGSSYNEQFF. The CDR3 DNA follows: TGTGCCAGCAGCTTGGAGCCTAGCGGGAGCTCCTACAATGAGCAGTTCTTC.

The rearrangement links TRBV20-1 to TRBJ2-7; D uncertain. The J call may not be correct, given that the DNA end is closer to TRBJ2-5. The CDR3 spans 13 residues. Germline loops: CDR1 DFQATT, CDR2 SNEGSKA (reference sequence). CDR3 in amino acids: CSANAPDMETQYF. CDR3 in DNA: TGCAGTGCTAACGCCCCCGACATGGAGACCCAGTACTTC.

This clonotype has more than one count but fewer than ten. The rearrangement links TRBV5-1 to TRBJ2-3; 8 nucleotides align to TRBD2. This CDR3 is built from 14 residues. J gave up 2 bases and V 5 bases, and 4 bases lay outside the gene matches. Germline V gene lookup returns CDR1 SGHRS and CDR2 YFSETQ. The CDR3 loop reads CASRGTSHTDTQYF. In nucleotides, the CDR3 is TGCGCCAGCAGGGGGACTAGTCACACAGATACGCAGTATTTT. The complete variable domain, with remaining parts taken from reference TRBV5-1 and TRBJ2-3, reads KAGVTQTPRYLIKTRGQQVTLSCSPISGHRSVSWYQQTPGQGLQFLFEYFSETQRNKGNFPGRFSGRQFSNSRSEMNVSTLELGDSALYLCASRGTSHTDTQYFGPGTRLTVL.

This rearrangement joins TRBV7-8 to TRBJ2-4; TRBD1 matches 10 bases. The CDR3 sequence is 18 residues long. Trimming took 4 bases from V and 0 from J; bases not matched to a gene: 9. Germline V lookup: CDR1 SGHVS, CDR2 FQNEAQ. The CDR3 loop reads CASSYRDRGDRAKNIQYF. The DNA of the CDR3 is TGTGCCAGCAGCTACCGGGACAGGGGAGACAGAGCCAAAAACATTCAGTACTTC.

The V and J genes are TRBV27 and TRBJ2-3; perhaps D is TRBD1 or TRBD2 (6 bases each). V was trimmed by 2 bases and J by 3 bases, leaving 15 bases between them. Per germline, CDR1 MNHEY and CDR2 SMNVEV (reference sequence). CDR3 length: 16 residues. CDR3 protein: CASSLRGALSTDTQYF. The CDR3 coding sequence is TGTGCCAGCAGTTTAAGGGGGGCCTTATCGACAGATACGCAGTATTTT.

V usage is TRBV19 and J usage is TRBJ2-7; no definite D call. There are 14 residues in the CDR3. Trimming took 2 bases from V and 1 from J, leaving 9 bases between them. The germline V gene has CDR1 LNHDA and CDR2 SQIVND (reference sequence). Here the CDR3 reads CASSISVGSYEQYF. As DNA, the CDR3 is TGTGCCAGTAGTATAAGCGTGGGGTCCTACGAGCAGTACTTC.

This chain joins TRBV20-1 and TRBJ2-3, with D tentatively TRBD2 (5 bases). Germline CDR1 reads DFQATT; CDR2 reads SNEGSKA (reference sequence). The CDR3 consists of 15 residues. V was pared by 3 bases and J by 3 bases, with 16 bases between. CDR3 coding DNA: TGCAGTGCTAGGGAATCGCCGACGGGGACAGATACGCAGTATTTT. Protein: CSARESPTGTDTQYF.